The clone carrying this T cell receptor beta chain was counted only a few times. What it binds is unknown. It may be a read error: a sequence one base away is much more abundant. These data come from a study of blood T cells in healthy people across ages. Peripheral blood from each donor was collected in a volume of approximately 9.5 milliliters. Together with a sample-barcoded 5' primer, a J-beta primer mix was included in a second PCR lasting roughly 6 to 12 cycles. A template-switch adaptor with 12 random nucleotides tagged each cDNA molecule. TCRdb recomputed calls from the 5' RACE reads with MiXCR, one row per CDR3 protein. The repertoire holds hundreds of thousands of distinct CDR3 sequences, under 25% seen once, with 3.5% to 4% in the top ten. Between the trimmed V and J ends, which lost 2 bases and 8 bases, there was a span of 13 bases. Germline V gene lookup returns CDR1 SNHLY and CDR2 FYNNEI. The CDR3 totals 14 residues.

General observations from the study: With unsorted PBMCs, a conclusive comparison of naive versus antigen-experienced cells was not possible. As naive T cell percentage varied, TCR beta diversity correlated strongly with it.

Sequenced material: blood. The origin of this receptor is a man aged 65 to 85 in good health. V usage is TRBV2 and J usage is TRBJ2-1; D might be TRBD1 (6 bases). This CDR3 is CASSESGRGHEQFF. CDR3 DNA: TGTGCCAGCAGTGAATCAGGCAGGGGCCATGAGCAGTTCTTC.